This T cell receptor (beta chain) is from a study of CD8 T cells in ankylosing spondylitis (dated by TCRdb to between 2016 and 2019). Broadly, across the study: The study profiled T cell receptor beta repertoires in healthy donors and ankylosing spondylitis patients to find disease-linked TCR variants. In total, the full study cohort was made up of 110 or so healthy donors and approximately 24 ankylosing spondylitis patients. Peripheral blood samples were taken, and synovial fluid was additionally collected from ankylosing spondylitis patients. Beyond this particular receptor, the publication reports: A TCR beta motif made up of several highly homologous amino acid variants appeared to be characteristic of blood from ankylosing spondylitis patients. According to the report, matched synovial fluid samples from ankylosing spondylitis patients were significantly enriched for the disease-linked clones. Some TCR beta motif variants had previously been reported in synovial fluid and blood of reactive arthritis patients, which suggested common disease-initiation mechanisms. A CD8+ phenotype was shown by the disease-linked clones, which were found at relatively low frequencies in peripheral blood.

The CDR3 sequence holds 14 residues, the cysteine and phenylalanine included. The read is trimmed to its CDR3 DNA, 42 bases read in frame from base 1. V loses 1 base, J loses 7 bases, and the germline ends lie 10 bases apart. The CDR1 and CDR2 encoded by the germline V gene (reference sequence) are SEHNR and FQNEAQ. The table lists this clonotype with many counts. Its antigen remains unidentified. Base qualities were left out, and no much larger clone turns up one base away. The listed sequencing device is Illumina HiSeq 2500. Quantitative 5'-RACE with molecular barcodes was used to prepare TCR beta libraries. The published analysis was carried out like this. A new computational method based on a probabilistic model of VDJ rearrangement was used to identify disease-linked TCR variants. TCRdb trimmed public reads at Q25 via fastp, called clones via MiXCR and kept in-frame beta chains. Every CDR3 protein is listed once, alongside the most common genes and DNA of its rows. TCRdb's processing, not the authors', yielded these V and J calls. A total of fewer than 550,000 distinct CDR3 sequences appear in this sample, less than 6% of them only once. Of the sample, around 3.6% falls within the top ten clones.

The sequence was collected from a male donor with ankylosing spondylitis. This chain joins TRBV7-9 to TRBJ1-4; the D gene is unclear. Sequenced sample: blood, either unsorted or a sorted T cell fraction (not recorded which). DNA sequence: TGTGCCAGCAGCTTAGGGCATACCGGTGAAAAACTGTTTTTT. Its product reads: CASSLGHTGEKLFF.